The 29 T cell receptor beta chains below come from one sample, sequenced in a study of cytomegalovirus exposure and HLA in healthy donors. Amplification used 60 Vbeta primers and 13 Jbeta primers. The method was immunoSEQ multiplex PCR; TCRdb's version includes in-frame clones alone and lacks a portion of them. Here the sample spans over 150,000 clones, just under 75% being singletons. Input material: PBMCs. The receptor set was obtained from a man younger than 40 in good health and CMV-seropositive.

V gene TRBV18 combines with J gene TRBJ1-1; perhaps TRBD1 as D (5 bases). The length of the CDR3 is 15 residues. V shed 1 base and J shed 1 base, with 10 bases lying between them. Germline loops: CDR1 KGHSH, CDR2 LQKENI. The CDR3 DNA reads TGTGCCAGCTCACCACAGGGGTTCGAGAACACTGAAGCTTTCTTT. This sequence encodes CASSPQGFENTEAFF.

The genes are TRBV9 and TRBJ2-5; D is perhaps TRBD1 (6 bases). CDR1 is SGDLS, CDR2 YYNGEE, per germline. V was shortened by 3 bases and J by 3 bases, with 12 bases between the two germline ends. This CDR3 is 14 amino acids long. Written as DNA, the CDR3 is TGTGCCAGCAGCGCAGGACAGCTTAAAGAGACCCAGTACTTC. This codes for CASSAGQLKETQYF.

This chain joins TRBV11-2 and TRBJ2-2, with D perhaps matching TRBD2 (6 bases). The CDR3 spans 17 residues. Trimming cost V 0 bases and J 5 bases, with 16 bases left between them. Per germline, CDR1 SGHAT and CDR2 FQNNGV. The CDR3 bases are TGTGCCAGCAGCTTAGATCGGCGGGGCCCGGGGACCGGGGAGCTGTTTTTT. It is translated as CASSLDRRGPGTGELFF.

The chain uses TRBV6-1 and TRBJ2-3; D is possibly TRBD1 (6 bases). V lost 4 bases and J 4 bases, leaving 15 bases between the germline ends. Germline CDR1 and CDR2: MNHNS and SASEGT. This CDR3 spans 15 amino acids. As DNA, the CDR3 is TGTGCCAGCAGTGCACAGGGTCTCGGGGCAGATACGCAGTATTTT. Amino acid sequence: CASSAQGLGADTQYF.

This clone was observed a single time. The CDR3 DNA follows: TGTGCCAGCAGCTGGACTAGCGGCTCCTACGAGCAGTACTTC. Protein: CASSWTSGSYEQYF. The chain joins TRBV7-2 to TRBJ2-7; 10 bases align to TRBD2. Losses at the gene ends were 4 bases for V and 0 bases for J; bases not matched to a gene: 0. The CDR3 covers 14 residues. Germline V gives CDR1 SGHTA, CDR2 FQGNSA. Complete variable domain (other parts from reference TRBV7-2 and TRBJ2-7): GAGVSQSPSNKVTEKGKDVELRCDPISGHTALYWYRQSLGQGLEFLIYFQGNSAPDKSGLPSDRFSAERTGGSVSTLTIQRTQQEDSAVYLCASSWTSGSYEQYFGPGTRLTVT.

The chain carries TRBV15 and TRBJ2-3; 9 bases are shared with TRBD2. The CDR3 totals 19 residues. The J segment lost 5 bases and the V segment lost 1 base, leaving 16 bases of the junction unmatched. Germline lookup yields CDR1 LNHNV and CDR2 YYDKDF (reference sequence). Written as DNA, the CDR3 is TGTGCCACCAGCAGAGGGAGGTCGGCTAGCGGGACCGGCGTAGATACGCAGTATTTT. Its protein is CATSRGRSASGTGVDTQYF.

This chain links TRBV25-1 with TRBJ2-1; 11 bases align to TRBD2. Germline V lookup: CDR1 MGHDK, CDR2 SYGVNS. The CDR3 is made up of 16 amino acids. Unmatched junction bases numbered 1, after V lost 3 bases and J lost 0 bases. The CDR3 here is CASSDTSGSSYNEQFF. CDR3 nucleotides: TGTGCCAGCAGTGACACTAGCGGGAGCTCCTACAATGAGCAGTTCTTC.

The chain employs TRBV4-3 and TRBJ2-7; possible D gene TRBD1, 6 bases. Between the trimmed V and J ends, which lost 1 base and 3 bases, there was a span of 13 bases. The CDR3 runs 15 residues. Per germline, CDR1 LGHNA and CDR2 YSLEER. CDR3 amino acids: CASSQAQGDLYEQYF. The CDR3 DNA reads as TGCGCCAGCAGCCAAGCACAGGGCGACCTCTACGAGCAGTACTTC.

The chain employs TRBV7-2 and TRBJ2-1; 8 bases line up with TRBD2. The CDR3 spans 15 residues. With 3 bases clipped from V and 3 bases from J, the junction kept 4 bases outside the gene matches. Germline CDR1 SGHTA, CDR2 FQGNSA. CDR3 in DNA: TGTGCCAGCAGCTTTAGGACTAGCATCTACAATGAGCAGTTCTTC. Its translation: CASSFRTSIYNEQFF.

This chain joins TRBV11-1 and TRBJ2-7, with 12 bases aligning to TRBD2. The CDR3 runs to 15 residues. Germline values: CDR1 SGHAT, CDR2 FQDESV (reference sequence). V shed 4 bases and J 7 bases; nucleotides not matched to a gene: 8. This CDR3 is CASSSRLAGAVEQYF. In nucleotides, the CDR3 is TGTGCCAGCAGCTCGAGACTAGCGGGAGCCGTAGAGCAGTACTTC. Full variable domain (rest looked up from reference TRBV11-1 and TRBJ2-7): EAEVAQSPRYKITEKSQAVAFWCDPISGHATLYWYRQILGQGPELLVQFQDESVVDDSQLPKDRFSAERLKGVDSTLKIQPAELGDSAMYLCASSSRLAGAVEQYFGPGTRLTVT.

The rearrangement uses TRBV9 and TRBJ2-2; D possibly corresponds to TRBD1 (6 bases). This CDR3 comprises 15 residues. Germline V lookup: CDR1 SGDLS, CDR2 YYNGEE. Trimming shortened V by 2 bases and J by 0 bases, and 8 bases separated the two germline ends. The CDR3, as DNA: TGTGCCAGCAGCGTCGGACAGCCGAACACCGGGGAGCTGTTTTTT. Amino acid sequence: CASSVGQPNTGELFF. Full variable domain (rest looked up from reference TRBV9 and TRBJ2-2): DSGVTQTPKHLITATGQRVTLRCSPRSGDLSVYWYQQSLDQGLQFLIQYYNGEERAKGNILERFSAQQFPDLHSELNLSSLELGDSALYFCASSVGQPNTGELFFGEGSRLTVL.

V usage is TRBV29-1 and J usage is TRBJ2-1; D uncertain. CDR3 length: 12 residues. V gave up 4 bases and J gave up 6 bases, with 10 bases separating them. Germline V CDR1 and CDR2: SQVTM, ANQGSEA. CDR3 in amino acids: CSVGNDFNEQFF. DNA of the CDR3: TGCAGCGTTGGAAACGACTTCAATGAGCAGTTCTTC.

The CDR3 DNA sequence: TGCGCCAGCAGCATAAGACAGGGAGCCTACGAGCAGTACTTC. It specifies CASSIRQGAYEQYF. The gene calls are TRBV4-1 and TRBJ2-7, with 7 bases aligning to TRBD1. The CDR3 spans 14 residues. Germline trimming cut 5 bases from V and 2 bases from J; bases unmatched to any gene: 6. The germline V gene has CDR1 MGHRA and CDR2 YSYEKL.

This clone has just a few counts. The chain has TRBV5-1 and TRBJ1-4; D remains unclear. V lost 0 bases and J 0 bases, leaving 6 bases between the germline ends. The germline gives CDR1 SGHRS, CDR2 YFSETQ. This CDR3 is 15 amino acids long. This CDR3 is CASSLAVATNEKLFF. The CDR3 DNA sequence: TGCGCCAGCAGCTTGGCAGTGGCAACTAATGAAAAACTGTTTTTT.

The chain uses TRBV4-2 and TRBJ2-1; perhaps TRBD2 as D (7 bases). The CDR3 loop spans 17 amino acids. The germline V gene encodes CDR1 LGHNA and CDR2 YNFKEQ. V shed 0 bases and J shed 9 bases, with 21 bases lying between them. The CDR3 reads CASSQDGNAGARGEQFF. CDR3 coding DNA: TGTGCCAGCAGCCAAGATGGGAACGCGGGGGCCAGGGGTGAGCAGTTCTTC.

The chain couples TRBV5-1 to TRBJ2-2, with a weak D call TRBD1 (6 bases). V shed 4 bases and J shed 0 bases, with 10 bases lying between them. The germline CDR1 and CDR2 sequences are SGHRS and YFSETQ. This CDR3 has 15 residues. CDR3 in DNA: TGCGCCAGCAGCCTAAGGACAGCGAACACCGGGGAGCTGTTTTTT. The encoded protein is CASSLRTANTGELFF.

This clone was found a few times. CDR3 DNA: TGTGCCAGCACCCTCTCTGGGGCCAACGTCCTGACTTTC. Amino acids: CASTLSGANVLTF. This chain joins TRBV7-2 and TRBJ2-6, with D unclear. The CDR3 runs 13 residues. Trimming cost V 7 bases and J 0 bases, with 4 bases left between them. Germline V gene data show CDR1 as SGHTA and CDR2 as FQGNSA. The full variable domain, in which reference TRBV7-2 and TRBJ2-6 provide the parts outside the CDR3, is GAGVSQSPSNKVTEKGKDVELRCDPISGHTALYWYRQSLGQGLEFLIYFQGNSAPDKSGLPSDRFSAERTGGSVSTLTIQRTQQEDSAVYLCASTLSGANVLTFGAGSRLTVL.

The V call is TRBV2, the J call TRBJ1-4, with 10 bases identical to TRBD1. The germline V gene encodes CDR1 SNHLY and CDR2 FYNNEI. V gave up 7 bases and J gave up 8 bases; unmatched junction bases: 7. CDR3 length: 14 residues. CDR3 in DNA: TGTGCCAGCACTCGACAGGGGGCGCGAGAAAAACTGTTTTTT. It encodes CASTRQGAREKLFF.

This chain joins TRBV5-1 and TRBJ2-3; TRBD1 agrees at 9 bases. From germline, CDR1 is SGHRS and CDR2 YFSETQ. V lost 4 bases to trimming and J lost 0 bases; unmatched junction nucleotides: 6. The CDR3 loop spans 16 amino acids. This CDR3 is CASSLQGALSTDTQYF. The DNA of the CDR3 is TGCGCCAGCAGCCTACAGGGGGCTTTGAGCACAGATACGCAGTATTTT.

V gene TRBV19 combines with J gene TRBJ1-2; 7 bases agree with TRBD1. CDR3 length equals 15 residues. From germline, CDR1 is LNHDA and CDR2 SQIVND (reference sequence). With 6 bases clipped from V and 4 bases from J, the junction kept 11 bases outside the gene matches. This chain's CDR3 is CASSSAGRGVYGYTF. As DNA, the CDR3 is TGTGCCAGTAGCTCTGCTGGCAGGGGGGTCTATGGCTACACCTTC.

The CDR3 region is CASSLGQGAENTEAFF. CDR3 nucleotides: TGTGCCAGCAGCTTGGGGCAGGGGGCGGAGAACACTGAAGCTTTCTTT. The chain couples TRBV7-9 to TRBJ1-1, with 8 nucleotides matching TRBD1. The CDR3 contains 16 residues. The V gene's germline CDR1 is SEHNR and CDR2 FQNEAQ (reference sequence). J lost 1 base, V lost 3 bases, and 7 bases had no gene match.

The V and J genes are TRBV7-9 and TRBJ2-1, with D possibly matching TRBD2 (5 bases). Germline CDR1 SEHNR, CDR2 FQNEAQ (reference sequence). This CDR3 contains 15 residues. V was pared by 5 bases and J by 1 base, with 12 bases between. In nucleotides, the CDR3 is TGTGCCAGCAGCCCATTCGGGATATCCTACAATGAGCAGTTCTTC. It codes for CASSPFGISYNEQFF.

A single count supports this clone. The CDR3 region is CASSQGVLAGATDTQYF. The CDR3 DNA follows: TGTGCCAGCAGCCAAGGGGTACTAGCGGGGGCCACAGATACGCAGTATTTT. This chain uses TRBV4-2 with TRBJ2-3; 11 bases agree with TRBD2. This CDR3 has 17 amino acids. Per the germline V gene, CDR1 is LGHNA and CDR2 is YNFKEQ. J lost 2 bases, V lost 1 base, and 5 bases had no gene match.

The chain couples TRBV28 to TRBJ2-7; 10 bases line up with TRBD1. J lost 12 bases, V lost 8 bases, and 10 bases had no gene match. CDR3 length equals 12 residues. Germline V lookup: CDR1 MDHEN, CDR2 SYDVKM. The CDR3 region is CASGTGAFFLYF. In DNA, the CDR3 is TGTGCCAGCGGGACAGGGGCGTTTTTTCTGTACTTC.

The rearrangement joins TRBV10-3 to TRBJ2-1; D perhaps matches TRBD2 (6 bases). This CDR3 is built from 17 residues. The germline CDR1 and CDR2 sequences are ENHRY and SYGVKD. Between the trimmed V and J ends, which lost 4 bases and 7 bases, there was a span of 23 bases. CDR3 region: CAISGLSTAGLGNEQFF. The CDR3 bases are TGTGCCATCAGTGGATTGTCGACGGCGGGACTGGGGAATGAGCAGTTCTTC.

This rearrangement joins TRBV6-5 to TRBJ1-5; D ambiguous. This CDR3 comprises 14 residues. Germline CDR1 reads MNHEY; CDR2 reads SVGAGI. The V and J ends lost 5 bases and 2 bases respectively, with 10 bases between them. This CDR3 is CASSGPGGNQPQHF. The CDR3 DNA sequence: TGTGCCAGCAGTGGTCCAGGCGGCAATCAGCCCCAGCATTTT.

The chain employs TRBV28 and TRBJ1-3; 8 bases fit TRBD1. Germline CDR1 reads MDHEN; CDR2 reads SYDVKM. With V trimmed by 5 bases and J by 4 bases, 13 bases remained unmatched. The CDR3 has 17 residues. Written as DNA, the CDR3 is TGTGCCAGCAGTATTCCGACAGGGGTAACTTCGGGAAACACCATATATTTT. As protein: CASSIPTGVTSGNTIYF. Filled out from reference TRBV28 and TRBJ1-3, the complete variable domain reads DVKVTQSSRYLVKRTGEKVFLECVQDMDHENMFWYRQDPGLGLRLIYFSYDVKMKEKGDIPEGYSVSREKKERFSLILESASTNQTSMYLCASSIPTGVTSGNTIYFGEGSWLTVV.

The chain joins TRBV18 to TRBJ1-1; TRBD1 aligns across 7 bases. Germline V CDR1 and CDR2: KGHSH, LQKENI. The CDR3 has 14 amino acids. V shed 6 bases and J 0 bases; nucleotides not matched to a gene: 4. CDR3 residues: CASSSGTVNTEAFF. For the CDR3, the DNA is TGTGCCAGCTCGTCCGGGACAGTGAACACTGAAGCTTTCTTT.

This chain joins TRBV4-2 and TRBJ2-4; maybe TRBD1 (5 bases). Germline CDR1 LGHNA, CDR2 YNFKEQ. V was shortened by 2 bases and J by 0 bases, with 11 bases between the two germline ends. There are 16 residues in the CDR3. The CDR3 spells CASSQRQTAAKNIQYF. CDR3 DNA: TGTGCCAGCAGCCAACGACAGACAGCAGCCAAAAACATTCAGTACTTC.